Listed here is a single T cell receptor (beta chain). Participant-given clinical history determined each cohort assignment. V lost 0 bases and J 3 bases, leaving 13 bases between the germline ends. The length of the CDR3 is 15 residues. Germline lookup yields CDR1 SGHRS and CDR2 YFSETQ. These data originate in a study of blood T cell repertoires in COVID-19. At the level of the study: COVID-19 samples collected from the United States, Italy and Spain covered acute and convalescent phases. T cells, B-cell-depleted T cells, or PBMCs provided the cDNA or gDNA that served as material.

Sequenced by immunoSEQ multiplex PCR; TCRdb stores in-frame clones only, minus some. The table lists 390,000 or so clones, 85% to 90% of them singletons. Sequencing was done on a sample of PBMCs or T cells enriched from blood (not recorded which). The sequence came from a woman in her 50s who had recovered from COVID-19. J is TRBJ2-7 and V is TRBV5-1; D is uncertain. The CDR3 region has the DNA TGCGCCAGCAGCTTGGGGCCTGGGCAGTTCTACGAGCAGTACTTC. It codes for CASSLGPGQFYEQYF.